Many counts were recorded for the clone carrying this T cell receptor (beta chain). TCRdb itself ran the 5' RACE reads through MiXCR, one entry per CDR3 protein. The sample consists of around 31,000 distinct CDR3 sequences, about 10% of them appearing once. This entry belongs to a study of T cells after yellow fever vaccination. The germline V gene has CDR1 SGHDT and CDR2 YYEEEE. The CDR3 totals 14 residues. Trimming shortened V by 1 base and J by 3 bases, and 8 bases separated the two germline ends. This TCR came from a man aged 18 to 29 who received the YFV17D yellow fever vaccine. Here the sequenced sample was PBMCs, either bulk or a sorted T-cell subset (CD4+, CD8+, memory, or dextramer-sorted; not recorded which), taken about 2 weeks after the first yellow fever vaccination. The V gene is TRBV5-6, the J gene TRBJ1-5; the D gene is possibly TRBD1 (5 bases). The CDR3 coding sequence is TGTGCCAGCAGCTTGACAGGTTACAATCAGCCCCAGCATTTT. Translation gives CASSLTGYNQPQHF.